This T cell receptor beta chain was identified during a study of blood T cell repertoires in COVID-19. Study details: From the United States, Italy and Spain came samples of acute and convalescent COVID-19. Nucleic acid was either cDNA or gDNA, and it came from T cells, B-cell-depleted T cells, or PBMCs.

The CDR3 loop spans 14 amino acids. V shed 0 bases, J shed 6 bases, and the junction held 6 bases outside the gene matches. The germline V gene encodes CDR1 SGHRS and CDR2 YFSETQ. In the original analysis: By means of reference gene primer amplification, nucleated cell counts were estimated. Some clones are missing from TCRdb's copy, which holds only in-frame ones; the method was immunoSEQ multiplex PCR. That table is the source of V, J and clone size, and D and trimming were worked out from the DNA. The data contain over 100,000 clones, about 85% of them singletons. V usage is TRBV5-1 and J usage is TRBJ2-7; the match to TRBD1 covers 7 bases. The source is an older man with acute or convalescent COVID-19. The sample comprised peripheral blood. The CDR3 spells CASSLEGAVGEQYF. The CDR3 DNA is TGCGCCAGCAGCTTGGAGGGGGCGGTGGGCGAGCAGTACTTC.